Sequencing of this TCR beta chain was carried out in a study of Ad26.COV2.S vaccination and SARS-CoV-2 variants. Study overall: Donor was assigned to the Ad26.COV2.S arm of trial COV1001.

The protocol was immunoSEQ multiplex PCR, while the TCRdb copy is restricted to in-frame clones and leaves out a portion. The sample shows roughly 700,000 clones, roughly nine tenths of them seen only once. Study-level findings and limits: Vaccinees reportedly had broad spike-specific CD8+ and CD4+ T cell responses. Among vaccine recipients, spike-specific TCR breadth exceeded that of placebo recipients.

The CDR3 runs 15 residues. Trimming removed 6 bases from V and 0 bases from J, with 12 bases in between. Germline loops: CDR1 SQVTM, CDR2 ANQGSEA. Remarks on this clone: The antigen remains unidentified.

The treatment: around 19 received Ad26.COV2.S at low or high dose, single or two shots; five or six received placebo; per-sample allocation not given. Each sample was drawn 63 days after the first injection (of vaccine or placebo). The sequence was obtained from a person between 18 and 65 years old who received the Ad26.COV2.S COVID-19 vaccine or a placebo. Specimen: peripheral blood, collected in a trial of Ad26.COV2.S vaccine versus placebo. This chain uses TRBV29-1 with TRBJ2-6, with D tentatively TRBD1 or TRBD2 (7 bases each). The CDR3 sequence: CSVPGGASGANVLTF. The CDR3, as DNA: TGCAGCGTCCCAGGGGGGGCCTCTGGGGCCAACGTCCTGACTTTC. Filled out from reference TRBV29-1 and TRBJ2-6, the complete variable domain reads SAVISQKPSRDICQRGTSLTIQCQVDSQVTMMFWYRQQPGQSLTLIATANQGSEATYESGFVIDKFPISRPNLTFSTLTVSNMSPEDSSIYLCSVPGGASGANVLTFGAGSRLTVL.